This T cell receptor beta chain was captured by sequencing in a study of CD8+ T cells in alopecia areata. Study-wide findings and caveats: Lesional tissue from the scalp (especially in alopecia totalis/universalis) showed higher clonality than normal scalp.

This clone was detected a few times. The antigen remains undetermined. RNA was extracted and reverse transcribed into cDNA as the sequencing template. Sequenced by immunoSEQ multiplex PCR; TCRdb stores in-frame clones only, minus some. The sample has roughly 150,000 clones; 55% are singletons. The authors sorted CD4+ and CD8+ T cells from PBMCs. Trimming left V 6 bases short and J 4 bases short, with 15 bases between. The germline gives CDR1 SQVTM, CDR2 ANQGSEA. This CDR3 has 13 residues. Sequencing was carried out using CD4+ T cells sorted from blood. The receptor comes from a human donor in good health. The genes are TRBV29-1 and TRBJ1-1, with TRBD1 as a possible D gene (6 bases). CDR3 sequence (DNA): TGCAGCGTCGTACAGGGTCTCGCCACTGAAGCTTTCTTT. It is translated as CSVVQGLATEAFF.